The clone carrying this TCR beta chain was seen at least ten times. Amplification of TCR beta CDR3 regions used RNA as the template. First-round RT-PCR of the TCR CDR3 relied on the HTBI primer set. TCRdb redid the calling of the multiplex PCR reads with MiXCR, one entry per CDR3 protein. Seen here are around 300,000 distinct CDR3 sequences, approximately 20% observed once, and the top ten hold about 60%. Germline assignment: CDR1 LNHNV and CDR2 YYDKDF (reference sequence). The CDR3 runs to 12 residues. Trimming left V 3 bases short and J 4 bases short, with 6 bases between. The data stem from a study of T cells in Graves' hyperthyroidism and ophthalmopathy.

The sample comprised blood. The receptor was isolated from a man aged 30-40 years with Graves' ophthalmopathy. The rearrangement uses TRBV15 and TRBJ1-2, with D unresolved. Here the CDR3 reads CATSSRGYGYTF. For the CDR3, the DNA is TGTGCCACCAGCAGCCGAGGCTATGGCTACACCTTC.